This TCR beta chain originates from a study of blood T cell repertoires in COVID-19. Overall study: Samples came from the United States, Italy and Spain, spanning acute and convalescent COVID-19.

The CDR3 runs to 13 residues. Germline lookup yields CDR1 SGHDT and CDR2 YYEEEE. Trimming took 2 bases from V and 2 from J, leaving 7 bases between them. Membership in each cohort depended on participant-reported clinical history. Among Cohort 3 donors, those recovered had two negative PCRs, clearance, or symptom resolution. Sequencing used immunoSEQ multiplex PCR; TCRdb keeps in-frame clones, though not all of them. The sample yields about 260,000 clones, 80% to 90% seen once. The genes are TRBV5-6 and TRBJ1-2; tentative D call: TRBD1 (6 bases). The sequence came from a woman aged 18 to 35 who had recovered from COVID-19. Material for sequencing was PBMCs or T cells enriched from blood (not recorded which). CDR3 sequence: CASSFQGNYGYTF. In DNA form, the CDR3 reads TGTGCCAGCAGCTTCCAGGGGAACTATGGCTACACCTTC.